Shown below are 16 T cell receptor beta chains from a single sample sequenced in a study of control samples from healthy donors and cancer patients. Data came from immunoSEQ multiplex PCR; TCRdb stores just in-frame clones and leaves some out. The table records some 49,000 clones, 65% to 90% of them present only once. Sequencing input: PBMCs. Source of these receptors: a woman between 45 and 65 years old with lung cancer.

The rearrangement uses TRBV5-6 and TRBJ1-1; possibly TRBD1 for D (5 bases). The germline V gene encodes CDR1 SGHDT and CDR2 YYEEEE. V was clipped by 6 bases and J by 1 base, with 13 bases between them. The CDR3 loop spans 14 amino acids. For the CDR3, the DNA is TGTGCCAGCAACCCTTTACAGGCGAACACTGAAGCTTTCTTT. Its protein is CASNPLQANTEAFF.

This clone was counted once. The rearrangement joins TRBV6-5 to TRBJ2-7; D is unresolved. Germline loops: CDR1 MNHEY, CDR2 SVGAGI. The CDR3 length is 10 residues. This chain's CDR3 is CWAGSYEQYF. Here the CDR3 DNA reads TGTTGGGCCGGCTCCTACGAGCAGTACTTC.

The chain has TRBV6-2 or TRBV6-3 and TRBJ2-4; the D gene is possibly TRBD1 (5 bases). CDR3 length equals 14 residues. Germline CDR1 MNHEY, CDR2 SVGEGT. The ends were cut back, 4 bases at V and 2 bases at J, with 9 bases in the middle. The CDR3 DNA sequence: TGTGCCAGCAGTTGGCAGGGAACCAAAAACATTCAGTACTTC. It codes for CASSWQGTKNIQYF.

The chain joins TRBV5-1 to TRBJ2-3, with D perhaps TRBD2 (7 bases). This CDR3 region has 15 residues. Germline V gene lookup returns CDR1 SGHRS and CDR2 YFSETQ. Between the trimmed V and J ends, which lost 3 bases and 5 bases, there was a span of 16 bases. The CDR3 here is CASSSQGRGEDTQYF. In DNA, the CDR3 is TGCGCCAGCAGCTCGCAGGGGAGGGGGGAAGATACGCAGTATTTT.

This clone has more than one count but fewer than ten. This chain uses TRBV6-2 or TRBV6-3 with TRBJ1-2; D gene ambiguous. Germline V gene lookup returns CDR1 MNHEY and CDR2 SVGEGT. The CDR3 spans 13 residues. Trimming shortened V by 6 bases and J by 3 bases, and 11 bases separated the two germline ends. As DNA, the CDR3 is TGTGCCAGCAGCCCCCAGTGGGACTATGGCTACACCTTC. It specifies CASSPQWDYGYTF.

Here the CDR3 DNA reads TGCGCCAGCAGTCAATCGTCCAGCGGGGGGGCGAGGTACGAGCAGTACTTC. Translation gives CASSQSSSGGARYEQYF. This chain links TRBV23-1 with TRBJ2-7, with 10 nucleotides matching TRBD2. TRBV23-1 is classed as an ORF, of uncertain function. This CDR3 is built from 17 residues. V gave up 0 bases and J gave up 4 bases; unmatched junction bases: 9.

In nucleotides, the CDR3 is TGTGCCAGCGGTACTGGCAATCAGCCCCAGCATTTT. It is translated as CASGTGNQPQHF. The chain recombines TRBV7-9 with TRBJ1-5; D is unclear. CDR1 and CDR2 (germline): SEHNR, FQNEAQ (reference sequence). There are 12 residues in the CDR3. The V and J ends lost 8 bases and 2 bases respectively, with 7 bases between them.

On this clone: Distinct nucleotide sequences in the sample also encode this CDR3. The CDR3 nucleotides read TGTGCCAGTAGTCTAAATGAAAAACTGTTTTTT. Translating it yields CASSLNEKLFF. The gene calls are TRBV19 and TRBJ1-4, with no clear D. Germline lookup yields CDR1 LNHDA and CDR2 SQIVND (reference sequence). Trimming removed 5 bases from V and 5 bases from J, with 3 bases in between. CDR3 length: 11 residues.

V gene TRBV4-1 combines with J gene TRBJ1-1; no firm D call. CDR1 is MGHRA, CDR2 YSYEKL, per germline. The CDR3 totals 15 residues. Trimming shortened V by 1 base and J by 0 bases, and 9 bases separated the two germline ends. For the CDR3, the DNA is TGCGCCAGCAGCCAAGTTTCACTAATGAACACTGAAGCTTTCTTT. Residues: CASSQVSLMNTEAFF.

The chain links TRBV7-8 to TRBJ1-1, with TRBD1 identical over 11 bases. The V gene end was trimmed by 1 base and the J gene end by 4 bases; junction bases not matched to a gene: 2. CDR1 and CDR2 from the germline V gene are SGHVS and FQNEAQ. The CDR3 length is 15 residues. The CDR3 loop reads CASSLVGTGGTEAFF. The CDR3 DNA reads TGTGCCAGCAGCTTAGTCGGGACAGGGGGCACTGAAGCTTTCTTT. Using reference TRBV7-8 and TRBJ1-1 for the parts outside the CDR3, the full variable domain is GAGVSQSPRYKVAKRGQDVALRCDPISGHVSLFWYQQALGQGPEFLTYFQNEAQLDKSGLPSDRFFAERPEGSVSTLKIQRTQQEDSAVYLCASSLVGTGGTEAFFGQGTRLTVV.

The chain has TRBV2 and TRBJ1-5; D ambiguous. V was trimmed by 3 bases and J by 0 bases, leaving 15 bases between them. Germline V gene data show CDR1 as SNHLY and CDR2 as FYNNEI. The CDR3 totals 17 residues. CDR3 residues: CASSDLLGPNSNQPQHF. CDR3 in DNA: TGTGCCAGCAGTGATTTACTTGGACCGAATAGCAATCAGCCCCAGCATTTT.

This rearrangement joins TRBV28 to TRBJ1-6, with 7 bases aligning to TRBD1. CDR1 is MDHEN and CDR2 is SYDVKM in the germline V gene. The CDR3 consists of 15 residues. With 5 bases clipped from V and 8 bases from J, the junction kept 9 bases outside the gene matches. The CDR3: CASSGLGTDYSPLHF. The CDR3 DNA is TGTGCCAGCAGTGGGCTAGGGACAGACTATTCACCCCTCCACTTT.

The gene calls are TRBV7-6 and TRBJ2-1; D remains ambiguous. From germline, CDR1 is SGHVS and CDR2 FNYEAQ. The CDR3 length is 14 residues. Between the trimmed V and J ends, which lost 5 bases and 0 bases, there was a span of 8 bases. In DNA form, the CDR3 reads TGTGCCAGCAGCCGAGGAATCTCCTACAATGAGCAGTTCTTC. Amino acid sequence: CASSRGISYNEQFF.

The rearrangement joins TRBV7-9 to TRBJ1-2; no clear D gene. This CDR3 comprises 13 residues. Germline V lookup: CDR1 SEHNR, CDR2 FQNEAQ (reference sequence). V gave up 5 bases and J gave up 0 bases, with 7 bases separating them. The CDR3, as DNA: TGTGCCAGCAGCACGGACTCTAACTATGGCTACACCTTC. Its translation: CASSTDSNYGYTF.

V usage is TRBV6-5 and J usage is TRBJ2-1; D may be TRBD2 (5 bases). Germline V gene data show CDR1 as MNHEY and CDR2 as SVGAGI. The CDR3 contains 12 residues. Trimming removed 2 bases at V and 8 bases at J, with 7 bases between. DNA of the CDR3: TGTGCCAGCAGTTACCCGGGGTATGAGCAGTTCTTC. Translation: CASSYPGYEQFF.

The gene calls are TRBV7-2 and TRBJ2-6, with 11 bases fitting TRBD1. CDR1 and CDR2 (germline): SGHTA, FQGNSA. The CDR3 extends over 18 amino acids. Germline trimming cut 5 bases from V and 1 base from J; bases unmatched to any gene: 7. The chain's CDR3 is CASSTWTGGASGANVLTF. The CDR3 DNA is TGTGCCAGCAGCACCTGGACAGGGGGCGCTTCTGGGGCCAACGTCCTGACTTTC. Supplemented by reference TRBV7-2 and TRBJ2-6, the full variable domain reads GAGVSQSPSNKVTEKGKDVELRCDPISGHTALYWYRQSLGQGLEFLIYFQGNSAPDKSGLPSDRFSAERTGGSVSTLTIQRTQQEDSAVYLCASSTWTGGASGANVLTFGAGSRLTVL.